One TCR beta chain is described in this entry. Its antigen is unknown. CDR1 is MGHDK and CDR2 is SYGVNS in the germline V gene. Deletions cut 0 bases from V and 3 bases from J, with 6 bases between. The CDR3 loop spans 14 amino acids. This sample is drawn from a study of identical twins. MiXCR, applied by TCRdb to the 5' RACE reads, yields one record per CDR3 protein. The table lists approximately 1.8 million distinct CDR3 sequences, about 32% of them singletons. Study observations and caveats: The conclusions drew on cross-sectional statistical analysis instead of tracking the same donors. Models predicted less out-of-frame TCR alpha sharing in monozygotic twins than was found.

This chain links TRBV25-1 with TRBJ2-1; D is unresolved. The TCR sequence derives from a newborn girl in good health. The sequenced sample consisted of cord blood. The CDR3, as DNA: TGTGCCAGCAGTGAATACCAGGACTACAATGAGCAGTTCTTC. The encoded protein is CASSEYQDYNEQFF.